A single sample is the source of the 12 T cell receptor beta chains below, sequenced in a study of shared clonotypes between healthy human individuals. Naive CD8 cells lacked CD45RO and underwent positive selection for CCR7, leaving out terminally differentiated effector memory CD45RA+ cells. The method was immunoSEQ multiplex PCR; TCRdb's version includes in-frame clones alone and lacks a portion of them. The sample holds almost 700,000 clones; 92% are singletons and the top ten take roughly 24%. The sequenced material came from naive CD8+ T cells sorted from blood. Receptor source: a man aged 25-45 years in good health.

The V gene is TRBV7-9, the J gene TRBJ1-1, with D perhaps TRBD1 (6 bases). The V end was cut by 5 bases, the J end by 4 bases, with 26 bases between. Germline V gene lookup returns CDR1 SEHNR and CDR2 FQNEAQ (reference sequence). The CDR3 spans 18 residues. The DNA for the CDR3 is TGTGCCAGCAGCACACCGCTGGGGCTCAGGGGTTTTGGCACTGAAGCTTTCTTT. Translated: CASSTPLGLRGFGTEAFF.

V usage is TRBV28 and J usage is TRBJ2-7; TRBD2 matches 10 bases. V lost 9 bases, J lost 3 bases, and 8 bases stayed unmatched. The CDR3 extends over 14 amino acids. Germline V CDR1 and CDR2: MDHEN, SYDVKM. The CDR3 region has the DNA TGTGCCAGTTGCGGGCTAGCGGGGGACTACGAGCAGTACTTC. This encodes CASCGLAGDYEQYF.

The chain joins TRBV13 to TRBJ2-1, with D perhaps TRBD1 (5 bases). This CDR3 is built from 13 residues. Trimming shortened V by 4 bases and J by 8 bases, and 12 bases separated the two germline ends. Germline CDR1 and CDR2: PRHDT and FYEKMQ (reference sequence). CDR3 amino acids: CASSSLTEDEQFF. CDR3 nucleotides: TGTGCCAGCAGCTCCCTGACAGAGGATGAGCAGTTCTTC.

The genes are TRBV27 and TRBJ2-7, with D possibly being TRBD1 (5 bases). CDR3 length: 15 amino acids. Germline values: CDR1 MNHEY, CDR2 SMNVEV (reference sequence). The V and J ends lost 4 bases and 3 bases respectively, with 16 bases between them. CDR3 in amino acids: CASSSMVGAFYEQYF. Written as DNA, the CDR3 is TGTGCCAGCAGTTCCATGGTAGGGGCCTTCTACGAGCAGTACTTC.

The chain links TRBV4-1 to TRBJ2-7; tentatively, D is TRBD1 or TRBD2 (5 bases each). This CDR3 is 13 amino acids long. Per germline, CDR1 MGHRA and CDR2 YSYEKL. Trimming cost V 1 base and J 5 bases, with 9 bases left between them. DNA of the CDR3: TGCGCCAGCAGCCAAGGATTGGGGGACGAGCAGTACTTC. Amino acid sequence: CASSQGLGDEQYF.

The gene calls are TRBV7-6 and TRBJ2-1; 9 bases map to TRBD2. CDR1 is SGHVS, CDR2 FNYEAQ, per germline. Trimming at V came to 4 bases and at J to 6 bases, leaving 10 bases not matched to a gene. This CDR3 comprises 16 residues. This CDR3 is CASSCIAGEESNEQFF. The CDR3 DNA reads as TGTGCCAGCAGCTGTATAGCGGGAGAGGAGTCCAATGAGCAGTTCTTC.

This chain connects TRBV27 to TRBJ1-5; D unresolved. In germline, CDR1 is MNHEY, CDR2 SMNVEV (reference sequence). The CDR3 is 13 residues long. Trimming cost V 2 bases and J 7 bases, with 9 bases left between them. CDR3 protein: CASSLIGPQPQHF. DNA of the CDR3: TGTGCCAGCAGTTTAATAGGGCCACAGCCCCAGCATTTT.

J is TRBJ2-1 and V is TRBV11-2, with 8 bases fitting TRBD2. This CDR3 has 11 residues. Germline CDR1 SGHAT, CDR2 FQNNGV. Trimming cost V 5 bases and J 14 bases; bases outside gene matches: 5. The CDR3 region has the DNA TGTGCCAGCAGCGGGCGGGAGGTAGAGTTCTTC. This sequence encodes CASSGREVEFF.

The chain links TRBV5-1 to TRBJ2-1; 13 positions agree with TRBD2. The CDR3 totals 16 residues. Per the germline V gene, CDR1 is SGHRS and CDR2 is YFSETQ. J gave up 5 bases and V 2 bases, and 4 bases lay outside the gene matches. The CDR3 is CASSFQGLAGNNEQFF. CDR3 DNA sequence: TGCGCCAGCAGCTTCCAGGGACTAGCGGGGAACAATGAGCAGTTCTTC.

The chain joins TRBV19 to TRBJ1-2; D remains unclear. CDR1 is LNHDA, CDR2 SQIVND, per germline (reference sequence). V lost 7 bases to trimming and J lost 4 bases, with 22 bases between them. CDR3 size: 16 residues. CDR3 sequence (DNA): TGTGCCAGTAAACCCCTCACGATAACCACGGGCTATGGCTACACCTTC. Translated, it gives CASKPLTITTGYGYTF.

This rearrangement joins TRBV4-1 to TRBJ2-3; 10 bases map to TRBD2. Germline V gene lookup returns CDR1 MGHRA and CDR2 YSYEKL. The CDR3 is 17 amino acids. V shed 1 base and J 2 bases; nucleotides not matched to a gene: 6. As DNA, the CDR3 is TGCGCCAGCAGCCAAGGGGGACTAGCGCCGGACACAGATACGCAGTATTTT. This codes for CASSQGGLAPDTDTQYF.

The chain combines TRBV14 with TRBJ2-1; D not resolved. The germline V and J ends were trimmed by 1 base and 6 bases, with 10 bases remaining between them. This CDR3 comprises 14 residues. Germline V gives CDR1 SGHDN, CDR2 FVKESK. The CDR3 DNA is TGTGCCAGCAGCCAAGGAAGGTTTTTCAATGAGCAGTTCTTC. Translation: CASSQGRFFNEQFF.